The 23 T cell receptor beta chains below all came from one sample that was sequenced in a study of T-cell reconstitution after alpha-beta-depleted transplantation in children. For TCRbeta, the library was prepared with unique molecular identifiers. TCRdb reprocessed the PCR reads with MiXCR, giving one entry per CDR3 protein. The table lists approximately 110,000 distinct CDR3 sequences, 10% of them singletons. This specimen consisted of PBMCs, obtained before TCRalphabeta/CD19-depleted stem cell transplant. The receptors here all came from a boy aged 2 to 9 with acute lymphoblastic leukemia, due to receive a stem cell transplant.

This clonotype was found many times. This sequence joins TRBV20-1 and TRBJ1-1; tentatively, D is TRBD1 (5 bases). The germline V gene encodes CDR1 DFQATT and CDR2 SNEGSKA (reference sequence). V was pared by 1 base and J by 1 base, with 10 bases between. The CDR3 contains 14 residues. The CDR3 protein is CSARVSGQNTEAFF. CDR3 DNA sequence: TGCAGTGCTAGAGTTTCAGGACAGAACACTGAAGCTTTCTTT.

The chain's CDR3 is CASSLWVVALARPLYF. The CDR3 DNA reads TGTGCCAGCAGCTTATGGGTGGTAGCACTAGCAAGGCCTCTTTACTTC. The rearrangement uses TRBV7-9 and TRBJ2-7; possibly TRBD2 for D (6 bases). The CDR3 totals 16 residues. CDR1 SEHNR and CDR2 FQNEAQ come from the germline V gene (reference sequence). Trimming took 2 bases from V and 13 from J, leaving 27 bases between them.

This clonotype was seen many times. This sequence joins TRBV5-1 and TRBJ2-1; 8 nucleotides align to TRBD1. The germline gives CDR1 SGHRS, CDR2 YFSETQ. J was trimmed by 1 base and V by 4 bases; bases with no gene match: 19. The CDR3 extends over 20 amino acids. In DNA, the CDR3 is TGCGCCAGCAGCCAGAGGACAGGGTGGGGATACAGATCTTCCTACAATGAGCAGTTCTTC. Protein sequence: CASSQRTGWGYRSSYNEQFF.

In DNA form, the CDR3 reads TGTGCCAGCACCGGCGGATACGAGCAGTACTTC. Amino acid sequence: CASTGGYEQYF. This chain links TRBV11-2 with TRBJ2-7; D is unclear. This CDR3 region has 11 residues. V was pared by 7 bases and J by 4 bases, with 8 bases between. The germline V gene has CDR1 SGHAT and CDR2 FQNNGV.

The rearrangement links TRBV4-2 to TRBJ2-5; the D gene is possibly TRBD1 (5 bases). The CDR3 runs to 12 residues. V was cut by 10 bases and J by 5 bases, with 14 bases left in between. In germline, CDR1 is LGHNA, CDR2 YNFKEQ. CDR3 region: CAMGPKGETQYF. DNA for the CDR3: TGTGCCATGGGCCCAAAGGGGGAGACCCAGTACTTC.

This clonotype has just a few counts. This CDR3 is CASNTGGPGDTQYF. CDR3 coding DNA: TGTGCCAGCAATACCGGAGGGCCTGGAGATACGCAGTATTTT. The V gene is TRBV13, the J gene TRBJ2-3; tentatively, D is TRBD2 (6 bases). The V gene's germline CDR1 is PRHDT and CDR2 FYEKMQ (reference sequence). There are 14 residues in the CDR3. Trimming cost V 7 bases and J 5 bases, with 16 bases left between them.

This clonotype was counted at least ten times. V and J are TRBV11-2 and TRBJ2-1; D perhaps matches TRBD2 (5 bases). This CDR3 spans 17 amino acids. Trimming removed 2 bases at V and 2 bases at J, with 16 bases between. Germline V CDR1 and CDR2: SGHAT, FQNNGV. The CDR3: CASSLSSGASTYNEQFF. In nucleotides, the CDR3 is TGTGCCAGCAGCTTAAGCAGCGGCGCGTCTACCTACAATGAGCAGTTCTTC.

The table lists this clonotype with a few counts. This rearrangement joins TRBV25-1 to TRBJ1-5; D call uncertain. V lost 4 bases and J lost 7, with 14 bases in between. The CDR3 has 14 residues. The germline gives CDR1 MGHDK, CDR2 SYGVNS. The CDR3 region has the DNA TGTGCCAGCAGTGTGGGCGGGTCGGCGCAGCCCCAGCATTTT. Its translation is CASSVGGSAQPQHF.

This clonotype showed up many times. V is TRBV5-8 and J is TRBJ2-1; no definite D call. Germline-derived CDR1 and CDR2 are SGHTS and YDEGEE. The CDR3 covers 14 residues. Trimming removed 6 bases from V and 6 bases from J, with 16 bases in between. CDR3 coding DNA: TGTGCCAGCAAGAGGCTAAACATCGGCAATGAGCAGTTCTTC. It codes for CASKRLNIGNEQFF.

V gene TRBV4-2 combines with J gene TRBJ2-1; TRBD2 is a possible D gene (6 bases). The germline V gene has CDR1 LGHNA and CDR2 YNFKEQ. Trimming removed 1 base at V and 7 bases at J, with 17 bases between. The CDR3 covers 16 residues. The CDR3 spells CASSQGPGDGGNEQFF. In DNA, the CDR3 is TGTGCCAGCAGCCAAGGACCGGGAGATGGGGGGAATGAGCAGTTCTTC.

J is TRBJ1-2 and V is TRBV19; perhaps TRBD1 as D (6 bases). The CDR3 extends over 12 amino acids. Germline CDR1 and CDR2: LNHDA and SQIVND (reference sequence). V was cut by 7 bases and J by 5 bases, with 11 bases left in between. CDR3 in DNA: TGTGCCAGTACCGGGGGGCAGTATGGCTACACCTTC. Its translation: CASTGGQYGYTF. The entire variable domain, with the rest obtained from reference TRBV19 and TRBJ1-2, is as follows: DGGITQSPKYLFRKEGQNVTLSCEQNLNHDAMYWYRQDPGQGLRLIYYSQIVNDFQKGDIAEGYSVSREKKESFPLTVTSAQKNPTAFYLCASTGGQYGYTFGSGTRLTVV.

The chain joins TRBV15 to TRBJ1-1, with D possibly TRBD1 on 5 matching bases. Trimming took off 5 bases at V and 3 bases at J, with 13 bases between the two ends. The CDR3 spans 14 residues. The germline V gene has CDR1 LNHNV and CDR2 YYDKDF (reference sequence). CDR3: CATSLRTGDTEAFF. CDR3 in DNA: TGTGCCACCAGCCTACGGACGGGGGACACTGAAGCTTTCTTT.

The chain employs TRBV20-1 and TRBJ2-4; 9 bases align to TRBD2. The CDR3 extends over 17 amino acids. The V gene end was trimmed by 0 bases and the J gene end by 9 bases; junction bases not matched to a gene: 15. Germline CDR1 reads DFQATT; CDR2 reads SNEGSKA (reference sequence). CDR3 region: CSARDRLAGAQVGIQYF. The CDR3 region has the DNA TGCAGTGCTAGAGATAGATTAGCGGGAGCCCAAGTGGGCATTCAGTACTTC.

In its sample, this clonotype was seen a few times. The chain joins TRBV7-9 to TRBJ1-4; D might be TRBD1 (5 bases). The CDR3 runs to 17 residues. Trimming took off 5 bases at V and 8 bases at J, with 24 bases between the two ends. The germline V gene encodes CDR1 SEHNR and CDR2 FQNEAQ (reference sequence). Here the CDR3 reads CASSPLDWWRGDEKLFF. CDR3 sequence (DNA): TGTGCCAGCAGCCCCCTTGATTGGTGGAGGGGCGACGAAAAACTGTTTTTT.

This chain links TRBV5-6 with TRBJ2-5; a weak D match, TRBD2 (5 bases). Germline V gene lookup returns CDR1 SGHDT and CDR2 YYEEEE. V was shortened by 3 bases and J by 3 bases, with 12 bases between the two germline ends. The length of the CDR3 is 14 residues. The CDR3 nucleotides are TGTGCCAGCAGCTCAGGACTCGACAAAGAGACCCAGTACTTC. Encoded protein: CASSSGLDKETQYF.

This clonotype occurred a few times. This sequence joins TRBV10-2 and TRBJ2-1; D gene unclear. From germline, CDR1 is WSHSY and CDR2 SAAADI. V lost 7 bases and J lost 3, with 10 bases in between. There are 13 residues in the CDR3. CDR3 sequence: CASTADIYNEQFF. In nucleotides, the CDR3 is TGCGCCAGCACCGCAGACATCTACAATGAGCAGTTCTTC.

In its sample, this clonotype was seen many times. The chain is built from TRBV5-1 and TRBJ1-1; 7 bases map to TRBD1. The CDR3 length is 16 residues. V trimming: 0 bases; J trimming: 0 bases; junction bases outside the gene matches: 5. Per the germline V gene, CDR1 is SGHRS and CDR2 is YFSETQ. The CDR3 DNA follows: TGCGCCAGCAGCTTGGAATTGGGACAGATGAACACTGAAGCTTTCTTT. Its translation is CASSLELGQMNTEAFF.

This clonotype was seen more than once but under ten times. CDR3 amino acids: CASRAGGSDTQYF. In nucleotides, the CDR3 is TGTGCCAGCAGGGCGGGAGGGTCAGATACGCAGTATTTT. The chain joins TRBV9 to TRBJ2-3; 9 bases are shared with TRBD2. CDR1 and CDR2 from the germline V gene are SGDLS and YYNGEE. V lost 5 bases to trimming and J lost 4 bases; unmatched junction nucleotides: 2. The CDR3 length is 13 residues.

This sequence joins TRBV20-1 and TRBJ2-3; a weak D match, TRBD2 (5 bases). Germline V gene lookup returns CDR1 DFQATT and CDR2 SNEGSKA (reference sequence). The CDR3 totals 14 residues. Deletions cut 2 bases from V and 3 bases from J, with 12 bases between. CDR3 sequence: CSARPTRGTDTQYF. The CDR3 DNA reads TGCAGTGCTAGACCAACTAGAGGGACAGATACGCAGTATTTT.

The sample holds a few counts of this clonotype. The chain has TRBV7-6 and TRBJ2-7, with D perhaps given as TRBD1 or TRBD2 (6 bases each). V was clipped by 3 bases and J by 6 bases, with 12 bases between them. CDR1 and CDR2 from the germline V gene are SGHVS and FNYEAQ. This CDR3 is 13 amino acids long. CDR3 bases: TGTGCCAGCAGCTTTGTGGGGGGCGGCGAGCAGTACTTC. Its translation is CASSFVGGGEQYF.

This rearrangement joins TRBV20-1 to TRBJ2-7, with 9 bases identical to TRBD1. CDR1 is DFQATT, CDR2 SNEGSKA, per germline (reference sequence). V was clipped by 4 bases and J by 4 bases; unmatched bases: 5. CDR3 length: 13 residues. The CDR3 nucleotides are TGCAGTGCTAAGACAGGGGGGGCTTACGAGCAGTACTTC. Amino acids: CSAKTGGAYEQYF.

Only a few counts were recorded for this clonotype. The V and J genes are TRBV5-1 and TRBJ2-7; D is unresolved. Germline V gives CDR1 SGHRS, CDR2 YFSETQ. The CDR3 runs to 13 residues. V lost 3 bases, J lost 1 base, and 8 bases lay in between. In DNA, the CDR3 is TGCGCCAGCAGCTACAGCCCGTCCTACGAGCAGTACTTC. Protein product: CASSYSPSYEQYF.

This clonotype has a count of ten or more. The chain combines TRBV5-1 with TRBJ1-4; 9 bases map to TRBD1. V lost 0 bases to trimming and J lost 6 bases; unmatched junction nucleotides: 3. Per germline, CDR1 SGHRS and CDR2 YFSETQ. The CDR3 has 15 amino acids. This CDR3 is CASSLEGQGYEKLFF. The CDR3 bases are TGCGCCAGCAGCTTGGAGGGACAGGGTTATGAAAAACTGTTTTTT.